This T cell receptor (beta chain) was identified during a study of vaccination effects on CD4 cells after COVID-19. The V end lost 5 bases, the J end lost 0 bases, and 8 bases lay between the germline ends. CDR3 length equals 15 residues. Germline loops: CDR1 SEHNR, CDR2 FQNEAQ (reference sequence). TCRdb's copy holds only in-frame clones and misses some; the assay was immunoSEQ multiplex PCR. The sample carries over 55,000 clones, around three quarters recorded once. Comment on this clone: No antigen is known for it.

Overall study results and limits: Few convalescent patients and no early post-infection timepoints were included in the study.

Using viral peptide pools, the ViraFEST assay grew out antigen-specific CD4+ T cells prior to sequencing. At the end of about 10 days of culture, CD4+ T cells were isolated. The healthy vaccine recipients, who had no prior SARS-CoV-2 infection, showed negative nucleocapsid antibodies. Wells each received under 2.5 million PBMC, cultured with 10 IU/ml IL-2 and about 9.4 ug/ml peptides. IL-2 medium took the place of half the medium on both days 3 and 7. The sample was CD4+ T cells from PBMCs cultured with HCoV-OC43 spike peptides, taken before COVID-19 vaccination. Indicated subset: HCoV-OC43 spike overlapping peptide pool stimulation. The TCR sequence derives from a human donor who received a COVID-19 vaccine. The V and J genes are TRBV7-9 and TRBJ2-6, with D possibly TRBD1 on 5 matching bases. CDR3 in DNA: TGTGCCAGCAGCCGACAGAGCTCTGGGGCCAACGTCCTGACTTTC. It codes for CASSRQSSGANVLTF.